This T cell receptor beta chain was captured in a study of cytomegalovirus exposure and HLA in healthy donors. This clone was counted once. Looked up from germline, CDR1 is SNHLY and CDR2 is FYNNEI. The length of the CDR3 is 13 residues. The junction had 3 bases not matched to a gene; V was cut back by 7 bases and J by 1 base. Some clones are missing from TCRdb's copy, which holds only in-frame ones; the method was immunoSEQ multiplex PCR. This table holds about 280,000 clones, roughly 90% found once. Sequenced input: PBMCs. The TCR sequence derives from a woman aged 18 to 35 in good health and CMV-seronegative. J is TRBJ1-1 and V is TRBV2; 7 positions agree with TRBD1. In DNA form, the CDR3 reads TGTGCCAGCAAAGGGACAGCGAACACTGAAGCTTTCTTT. It encodes CASKGTANTEAFF.